The 16 T cell receptor beta chains given below trace back to one sample, sequenced in a study of shared clonotypes between healthy human individuals (dated by TCRdb to 2018 to 2021). Libraries came from the immunoSEQ multiplex PCR assay. TCRdb limited this immuneACCESS table to in-frame rearrangements with V and J called. A share of clones is missing; checked studies link under half to unresolved V genes, and the rest is unexplained. The sample contains about 680,000 clones, about 92% of them found a single time. The ten largest make up 20% to 25% of the sample. For the CD8 naive samples, CD45RO-negative cells were positively selected for CCR7, yielding a CD45RA+CCR7+ population from which TemRA cells were excluded. Sequenced sample: naive CD8+ T cells sorted from blood. Sample cell subset or site, as interpreted from the label and publication: CD45RA+CCR7+. Receptor source: a man aged 25-40 years in good health.

This clone was recorded a few times. This sequence joins TRBV7-2 and TRBJ1-5, with a tentative D call TRBD1 (5 bases). CDR3 length equals 14 residues. V was pared by 2 bases and J by 5 bases, with 10 bases between. Germline CDR1 is SGHTA and CDR2 is FQGNSA. CDR3: CASSLSGRDQPQHF. In nucleotides, the CDR3 is TGTGCCAGCAGCTTAAGTGGCAGGGATCAGCCCCAGCATTTT.

The chain links TRBV15 to TRBJ2-7; TRBD1 matches 8 bases. The CDR3 is 13 residues long. Germline V CDR1 and CDR2: LNHNV, YYDKDF (reference sequence). J gave up 9 bases and V 3 bases, and 7 bases lay outside the gene matches. As DNA, the CDR3 is TGTGCCACCAGCAGTAGACAGGGGCAAGGGCAGTACTTC. The encoded protein is CATSSRQGQGQYF. Variable domain in full (rest from reference TRBV15 and TRBJ2-7): DAMVIQNPRYQVTQFGKPVTLSCSQTLNHNVMYWYQQKSSQAPKLLFHYYDKDFNNEADTPDNFQSRRPNTSFCFLDIRSPGLGDTAMYLCATSSRQGQGQYFGPGTRLTVT.

For this clone: Distinct nucleotide sequences in the sample also encode this CDR3. The CDR3: CASSYSSGGYTF. For the CDR3, the DNA is TGTGCCAGCAGCTATTCAAGTGGCGGCTACACCTTC. The chain carries TRBV6-5 and TRBJ1-2; D call uncertain. The CDR3 extends over 12 amino acids. V was clipped by 6 bases and J by 8 bases, with 13 bases between them. The germline V gene has CDR1 MNHEY and CDR2 SVGAGI.

The chain links TRBV7-8 to TRBJ1-5; D might be TRBD1 (5 bases). The V gene lost 2 bases and the J gene lost 3 bases, with 14 bases spanning the gap. The CDR3 sequence is 16 residues long. Germline CDR1 and CDR2: SGHVS and FQNEAQ. CDR3 DNA sequence: TGTGCCAGCAGCTTAAGGGACTTAATAAACAATCAGCCCCAGCATTTT. Its translation is CASSLRDLINNQPQHF. Using reference TRBV7-8 and TRBJ1-5 for the parts outside the CDR3, the full variable domain is GAGVSQSPRYKVAKRGQDVALRCDPISGHVSLFWYQQALGQGPEFLTYFQNEAQLDKSGLPSDRFFAERPEGSVSTLKIQRTQQEDSAVYLCASSLRDLINNQPQHFGDGTRLSIL.

V and J are TRBV18 and TRBJ1-1; D is uncertain. The germline CDR1 and CDR2 sequences are KGHSH and LQKENI. CDR3 length: 15 residues. Trimming cost V 3 bases and J 1 base, with 12 bases left between them. This CDR3 reads CASSPNYSPNTEAFF. The CDR3 region has the DNA TGTGCCAGCTCACCGAATTACAGCCCGAACACTGAAGCTTTCTTT.

This chain links TRBV5-1 with TRBJ2-5, with 10 bases matching TRBD2. This CDR3 is 20 amino acids long. Germline loops: CDR1 SGHRS, CDR2 YFSETQ. After removal of 0 bases from V and 2 bases from J, the junction contained 16 bases not matched to a gene. CDR3 in amino acids: CASSLALSETGLAEQETQYF. In DNA, the CDR3 is TGCGCCAGCAGCTTGGCCTTATCCGAAACCGGACTAGCGGAGCAAGAGACCCAGTACTTC.

In nucleotides, the CDR3 is TGTGCCAGTAGCCCCTGGAGCGGGACATACGAGCAGTACTTC. This translates into CASSPWSGTYEQYF. V and J are TRBV19 and TRBJ2-7; maybe TRBD2 (7 bases). Germline V lookup: CDR1 LNHDA, CDR2 SQIVND (reference sequence). V was pared by 6 bases and J by 4 bases, with 16 bases between. CDR3 length: 14 amino acids.

The V and J genes are TRBV7-9 and TRBJ2-1; 9 bases match TRBD2. Losses at the gene ends were 5 bases for V and 4 bases for J; bases not matched to a gene: 9. The CDR3 totals 16 residues. Germline V gene sequence: CDR1 SEHNR, CDR2 FQNEAQ (reference sequence). DNA for the CDR3: TGTGCCAGCAGCCCCCTGACTAGCGGACTTTACAATGAGCAGTTCTTC. As protein: CASSPLTSGLYNEQFF. Full variable domain (outside the CDR3, taken from reference TRBV7-9 and TRBJ2-1): DTGVSQNPRHKITKRGQNVTFRCDPISEHNRLYWYRQTLGQGPEFLTYFQNEAQLEKSRLLSDRFSAERPKGSFSTLEIQRTEQGDSAMYLCASSPLTSGLYNEQFFGPGTRLTVL.

The chain recombines TRBV2 with TRBJ2-1; the D gene could be TRBD1 or TRBD2 (5 bases each). V was cut by 6 bases and J by 9 bases, with 24 bases left in between. The CDR3 runs to 16 residues. CDR1 is SNHLY and CDR2 is FYNNEI in the germline V gene. The CDR3 region has the DNA TGTGCCAGCAGGGTAGAGGGCTATACGGGGCGGTCTGAGCAGTTCTTC. This gives the protein CASRVEGYTGRSEQFF.

The genes are TRBV5-4 and TRBJ2-7, with D uncertain. The germline gives CDR1 SGHNT, CDR2 YYREEE (reference sequence). The CDR3 totals 14 residues. Trimming stripped 4 bases from V and 2 bases from J, with 13 bases between. CDR3 residues: CASSMDVSPYEQYF. The DNA of the CDR3 is TGTGCCAGCAGCATGGACGTATCCCCCTACGAGCAGTACTTC.

V gene TRBV7-3 combines with J gene TRBJ2-2, with 9 bases identical to TRBD2. The CDR3 runs 17 residues. J lost 4 bases, V lost 5 bases, and 11 bases had no gene match. CDR1 SGHTA and CDR2 FQGTGA come from the germline V gene. The CDR3 DNA reads as TGTGCCAGCAGCCCTCTTCTTGCGGGAGGGGTCACCGGGGAGCTGTTTTTT. Encoded protein: CASSPLLAGGVTGELFF.

The chain couples TRBV29-1 to TRBJ2-1; 7 bases are shared with TRBD2. V lost 6 bases, J lost 6 bases, and 11 bases stayed unmatched. The CDR3 covers 14 residues. CDR1 SQVTM and CDR2 ANQGSEA come from the germline V gene. The CDR3 loop is CSVCWEGASNEQFF. For the CDR3, the DNA is TGCAGCGTATGTTGGGAGGGAGCGAGCAATGAGCAGTTCTTC.

This sequence joins TRBV7-6 and TRBJ2-7; D may be TRBD2 (6 bases). The V end lost 8 bases, the J end lost 5 bases, and 19 bases lay between the germline ends. This CDR3 spans 14 amino acids. The germline V gene encodes CDR1 SGHVS and CDR2 FNYEAQ. CDR3 amino acids: CASGRRPSADEQYF. CDR3 bases: TGTGCCAGCGGGAGACGGCCTAGCGCAGACGAGCAGTACTTC.

The chain couples TRBV9 to TRBJ2-7, with TRBD2 matching 10 bases. CDR1 is SGDLS, CDR2 YYNGEE, per germline. Unmatched junction bases numbered 14, after V lost 0 bases and J lost 2 bases. The CDR3 has 19 residues. In DNA form, the CDR3 reads TGTGCCAGCAGCGTAGTCTTTCTAGCGGGAGTAACCCGTCCCTACGAGCAGTACTTC. Its translation: CASSVVFLAGVTRPYEQYF.

The V and J genes are TRBV10-2 and TRBJ1-2; D is undetermined. The CDR3 is 15 amino acids. The germline gives CDR1 WSHSY, CDR2 SAAADI. V was trimmed by 7 bases and J by 5 bases, leaving 20 bases between them. The CDR3 sequence: CASIQGRSGGYGYTF. As DNA, the CDR3 is TGCGCCAGCATTCAAGGACGTTCCGGTGGATATGGCTACACCTTC.

This chain connects TRBV5-1 to TRBJ2-5; D is possibly TRBD2 (5 bases). Germline V CDR1 and CDR2: SGHRS, YFSETQ. This CDR3 is 15 amino acids long. V shed 0 bases and J shed 5 bases, with 14 bases lying between them. The CDR3 here is CASSLAPEELETQYF. CDR3 DNA: TGCGCCAGCAGCTTGGCCCCGGAGGAATTGGAGACCCAGTACTTC.